One and the same sample provided the 15 T cell receptor delta chains below, sequenced in a study of gamma-delta chains in newborns, infants, children. TCRdb re-called clones from the reads via CATT. The profile covers about 6,100 delta-chain clones, with about 1.9% appearing a single time and 10% to 15% taken by the ten largest. The sample comprised blood. The receptors were gathered from a child who was a newborn, infant or young child, either healthy, febrile or measles-vaccinated (not recorded which).

This clone was observed a handful of times. A far larger clone is just one base off, so this is likely a read error. This sample also contains other DNA sequences that code for the same CDR3. The chain carries TRDV2 and TRDJ2; 10 nucleotides align to TRDD3. Germline loops: CDR1 GEAIGNYY, CDR2 EKD. The CDR3 consists of 14 residues. The DNA for the CDR3 is TGTGCCTGTGACACCGTGGGGGATACAGCACAACTATTCTTT. This encodes CACDTVGDTAQLFF.

This clone was counted a few times. The protein TCRdb lists belongs to a much larger clone and differs from this DNA's translation at residue 9, which points to a read error; the protein shown is made from the DNA. CDR3 DNA: TGTGCCTGTGACACCGTGGGGGATAAGAGCTCCTGGGACACCCGACAGATGTTTTTC. Protein: CACDTVGDKSSWDTRQMFF. The chain has TRDV2 and TRDJ3, with 9 positions matching TRDD3. The CDR3 extends over 19 amino acids. Germline CDR1 reads GEAIGNYY; CDR2 reads EKD. Trimming took 0 bases from V and 0 from J; bases not matched to a gene: 5.

This clone is medium-sized (0.01 to 0.1%). This chain joins TRDV2 and TRDJ3, with TRDD3 matching 9 bases. V lost 1 base and J lost 2; bases outside the gene matches: 11. Germline assignment: CDR1 GEAIGNYY and CDR2 EKD. There are 20 residues in the CDR3. CDR3 sequence (DNA): TGTGCCTGTGACACTCTGGGGGATTTCCACGGGACCTGGGACACCCGACAGATGTTTTTC. Translating it yields CACDTLGDFHGTWDTRQMFF.

This clone was detected only a few times. A much more abundant neighbour one base away suggests this may be a read error. The same CDR3 can be traced to other DNA sequences in this sample. The chain uses TRDV2 and TRDJ3; TRDD3 matches 8 bases. Germline V gives CDR1 GEAIGNYY, CDR2 EKD. The CDR3 sequence is 20 residues long. The CDR3 DNA reads TGTGCCTGCGACAAATTACTGGGGGCTACCTCTACCTGGGACACCCGACAGATGTTTTTC. Encoded protein: CACDKLLGATSTWDTRQMFF.

Comments on this clone: The protein that TCRdb holds for this DNA derives from a much larger clone and differs from the translated DNA at residue 12, which likely indicates a read error; the protein shown here is translated from the DNA. The V gene is TRDV3, the J gene TRDJ3; 11 positions agree with TRDD3. The V gene end was trimmed by 2 bases and the J gene end by 5 bases; junction bases not matched to a gene: 14. This CDR3 region has 19 residues. Germline-derived CDR1 and CDR2 are TVYSNPD and GDNSRS (reference sequence). Here the CDR3 reads CAFENYWGIWPRDTRQMFF. Here the CDR3 DNA reads TGTGCCTTTGAGAATTACTGGGGGATATGGCCCCGGGACACCCGACAGATGTTTTTC.

This clone rates as medium-sized. The chain links TRDV2 to TRDJ3; 9 bases align to TRDD3. Germline V gene data show CDR1 as GEAIGNYY and CDR2 as EKD. This CDR3 comprises 24 residues. The ends lost 3 bases at V and 0 bases at J; junction bases unmatched: 23. DNA of the CDR3: TGTGCCTGTGACCTCATTTTCAACTGGGGGACCTTACCTCTCCTCTCCTGGGACACCCGACAGATGTTTTTC. It translates to CACDLIFNWGTLPLLSWDTRQMFF.

By share, this clone counts as medium-sized. Other DNA sequences in this sample translate to the same CDR3. The chain joins TRDV2 to TRDJ3, with 9 bases that match TRDD3. CDR1 and CDR2 (germline): GEAIGNYY, EKD. The V segment lost 1 base and the J segment 3 bases; nucleotides outside the gene matches: 0. The CDR3 runs to 16 residues. The chain's CDR3 is CACDTGGYWDTRQMFF. CDR3 DNA: TGTGCCTGTGACACTGGGGGATACTGGGACACCCGACAGATGTTTTTC.

This clone was seen more than once but under ten times. The chain joins TRDV1 to TRDJ1, with D perhaps TRDD3 (6 bases). Per the germline V gene, CDR1 is TSWWSYY and CDR2 is QGS. Trimming removed 4 bases from V and 0 bases from J, with 39 bases in between. The CDR3 has 24 residues. Written as DNA, the CDR3 is TGTGCTCTTGGGGTCTGCGGGACGGGGCCGCTTACTGGGTTTAGATCCGCCTACACCGATAAACTCATCTTT. Translated: CALGVCGTGPLTGFRSAYTDKLIF.

Of note for this clone: Since a much larger clone is just one base distant, this may be a read error. Different DNA sequences within this sample yield the same CDR3. This sequence joins TRDV2 and TRDJ2; 9 nucleotides line up with TRDD3. The CDR3 sequence is 17 residues long. Germline V gene data show CDR1 as GEAIGNYY and CDR2 as EKD. J lost 8 bases, V lost 0 bases, and 12 bases had no gene match. The CDR3 DNA reads TGTGCCTGTGACACCGTGAGCCAACGGGGGATACCGGCACAACTCTTCTTT. As protein: CACDTVSQRGIPAQLFF.

This clone was found a few times. This DNA's translation and the protein TCRdb lists, from a much larger clone, do not match at residue 7, likely due to a read error; the protein shown is translated from the DNA. V and J are TRDV2 and TRDJ3; weak D call: TRDD3 (5 bases). V was pared by 0 bases and J by 0 bases, with 11 bases between. The V gene's germline CDR1 is GEAIGNYY and CDR2 EKD. The CDR3 is 18 residues long. CDR3 loop: CACDTGGTRSWDTRQMFF. DNA for the CDR3: TGTGCCTGTGACACCGGGGGTACGCGCTCCTGGGACACCCGACAGATGTTTTTC.

By share, this clone counts as large. Other DNA sequences of this sample code for an identical CDR3. This chain connects TRDV2 to TRDJ3; a possible D gene is TRDD3 (5 bases). With 2 bases removed from V and 4 bases from J, the gap between germline ends came to 17 bases. The V gene's germline CDR1 is GEAIGNYY and CDR2 EKD. This CDR3 has 18 amino acids. CDR3 sequence reads: CACDRIPLERWDTRQMFF. Here the CDR3 DNA reads TGTGCCTGTGACAGGATCCCACTGGAGAGGTGGGACACCCGACAGATGTTTTTC.

This clone has more than one count but fewer than ten. The protein in TCRdb stems from a much larger clone and differs at residue 12 from this DNA's translation, likely a read error; here the protein is translated from the DNA. The chain joins TRDV2 to TRDJ3; 13 bases fit TRDD3. This CDR3 region has 20 residues. V shed 3 bases, J shed 2 bases, and the junction held 9 bases outside the gene matches. Germline V lookup: CDR1 GEAIGNYY, CDR2 EKD. The CDR3 coding sequence is TGTGCCTGTGACCCTGTACTGGGGGATACGAGCCCCTGGGACACCCGACAGATGTTTTTC. Translating gives CACDPVLGDTSPWDTRQMFF.

By share, this clone ranks as medium-sized. A much larger clone differs by one base, so this may be a read error. The V gene is TRDV2, the J gene TRDJ3; the match to TRDD3 covers 11 bases. V gave up 2 bases and J gave up 0 bases; unmatched junction bases: 2. The CDR3 length is 18 residues. Germline assignment: CDR1 GEAIGNYY and CDR2 EKD. CDR3 sequence: CACDKLGDSSWDTRQMFF. Here the CDR3 DNA reads TGTGCCTGTGACAAACTGGGGGATAGCTCCTGGGACACCCGACAGATGTTTTTC.

This clone was found a few times. This DNA's translation differs at residue 5 from TCRdb's protein, which comes from a much larger clone; a read error is likely, and the protein shown is translated from the DNA. This chain joins TRDV2 and TRDJ3, with 9 bases matching TRDD3. The trim removed 3 bases at V and 2 bases at J, leaving 13 bases unmatched. This CDR3 is built from 20 residues. Germline CDR1 is GEAIGNYY and CDR2 is EKD. CDR3 DNA: TGTGCCTGTGACGCTCTGGGGGATTTCCACGGGACCTGGGACACCCGACAGATGTTTTTC. Protein sequence: CACDALGDFHGTWDTRQMFF.

This clone was observed a few times. The protein that TCRdb holds for this DNA derives from a much larger clone and differs from the translated DNA at residue 14, which likely indicates a read error; the protein shown here is translated from the DNA. The chain carries TRDV2 and TRDJ3, with TRDD3 identical over 12 bases. CDR1 and CDR2 (germline): GEAIGNYY, EKD. CDR3 length equals 20 residues. The CDR3 region is CACDPLGDTHLSWGTRQMFF. CDR3 in DNA: TGTGCCTGTGACCCCCTGGGGGATACGCATCTCTCCTGGGGCACCCGACAGATGTTTTTC.